The clone carrying this T cell receptor beta chain was observed a single time. Per the original data handling: Amplified reference gene primers provided the basis for estimating nucleated cell counts. The method was immunoSEQ multiplex PCR; TCRdb's version includes in-frame clones alone and lacks a portion of them. For V, J and clone size, that table is used; D and trimming come from the DNA. The sample lists around 70,000 clones; over 75% were seen once. The data belong to a study of blood T cell repertoires in COVID-19. Whole-study context: Acute and convalescent COVID-19 specimens originated in the United States, Italy and Spain.

Input material: peripheral blood. The clonotype originates from a woman older than 75 with active or convalescent COVID-19.

CDR3 region: CASSEETGMGGYTF. The CDR3 DNA reads TGTGCCAGCAGTGAAGAGACAGGGATGGGTGGCTACACCTTC. The rearrangement joins TRBV6-1 to TRBJ1-2, with TRBD1 matching over 7 bases. Germline values: CDR1 MNHNS, CDR2 SASEGT. V lost 1 base, J lost 7 bases, and 6 bases stayed unmatched. This CDR3 contains 14 residues.